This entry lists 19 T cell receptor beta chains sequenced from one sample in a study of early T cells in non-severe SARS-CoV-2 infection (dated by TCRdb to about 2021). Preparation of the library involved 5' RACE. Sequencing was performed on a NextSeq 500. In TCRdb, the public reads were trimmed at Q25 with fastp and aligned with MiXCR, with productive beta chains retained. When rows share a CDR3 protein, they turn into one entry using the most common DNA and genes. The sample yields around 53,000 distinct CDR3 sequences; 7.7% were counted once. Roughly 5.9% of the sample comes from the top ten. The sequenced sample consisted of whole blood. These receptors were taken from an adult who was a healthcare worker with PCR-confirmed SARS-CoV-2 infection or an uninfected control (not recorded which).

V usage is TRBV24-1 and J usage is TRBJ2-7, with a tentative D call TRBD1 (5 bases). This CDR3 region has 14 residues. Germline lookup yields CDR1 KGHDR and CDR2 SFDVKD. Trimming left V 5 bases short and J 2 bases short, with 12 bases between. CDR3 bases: TGTGCCACCAGTGGGCGGACATGGCCCTACGAGCAGTACTTC. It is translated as CATSGRTWPYEQYF.

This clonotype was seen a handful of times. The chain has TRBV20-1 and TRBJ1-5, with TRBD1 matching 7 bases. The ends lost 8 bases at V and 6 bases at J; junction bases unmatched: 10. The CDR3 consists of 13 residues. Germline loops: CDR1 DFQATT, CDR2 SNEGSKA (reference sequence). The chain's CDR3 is CSLENRGGQPQHF. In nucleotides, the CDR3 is TGCAGTTTGGAGAACAGGGGCGGTCAGCCCCAGCATTTT.

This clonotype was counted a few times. In nucleotides, the CDR3 is TGTGCCTGGAGGACCTATAATTCACCCCTCCACTTT. It specifies CAWRTYNSPLHF. V usage is TRBV30 and J usage is TRBJ1-6, with D uncertain. The CDR3 loop spans 12 amino acids. Germline V lookup: CDR1 GTSNPN, CDR2 SVGIG (reference sequence). V was clipped by 3 bases and J by 2 bases, with 2 bases between them.

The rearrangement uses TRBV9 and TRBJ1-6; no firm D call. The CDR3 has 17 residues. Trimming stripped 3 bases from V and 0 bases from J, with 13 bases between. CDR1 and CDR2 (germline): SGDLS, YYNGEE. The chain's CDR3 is CASSGHLNPSYNSPLHF. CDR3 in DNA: TGTGCCAGCAGCGGACACCTGAATCCCTCCTATAATTCACCCCTCCACTTT.

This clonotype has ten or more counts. The CDR3 is CASSQSRNGRRGQAGELFF. The CDR3 region has the DNA TGTGCCAGCAGCCAATCACGTAACGGACGGAGGGGGCAGGCCGGGGAGCTGTTTTTT. This chain links TRBV3-1 with TRBJ2-2, with D possibly being TRBD1 (7 bases). Germline lookup yields CDR1 LGHDT and CDR2 YNNKEL (reference sequence). The CDR3 totals 19 residues. Trimming shortened V by 2 bases and J by 6 bases, and 25 bases separated the two germline ends.

The CDR3 nucleotides read TGTGCCAGCAGTCCCACCACAGGGAGCAATCAGCCCCAGCATTTT. This sequence encodes CASSPTTGSNQPQHF. The chain uses TRBV27 and TRBJ1-5; the D gene is possibly TRBD1 (6 bases). The CDR3 spans 15 residues. Germline V gene lookup returns CDR1 MNHEY and CDR2 SMNVEV (reference sequence). With 5 bases removed from V and 1 base from J, the gap between germline ends came to 12 bases.

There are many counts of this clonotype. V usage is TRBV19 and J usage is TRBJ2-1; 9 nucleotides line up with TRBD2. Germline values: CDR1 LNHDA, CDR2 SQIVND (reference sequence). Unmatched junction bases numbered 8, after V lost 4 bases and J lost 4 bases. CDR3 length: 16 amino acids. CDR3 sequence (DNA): TGTGCCAGTAGTAACAGGGGAAGCGGGGGGTACAATGAGCAGTTCTTC. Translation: CASSNRGSGGYNEQFF.

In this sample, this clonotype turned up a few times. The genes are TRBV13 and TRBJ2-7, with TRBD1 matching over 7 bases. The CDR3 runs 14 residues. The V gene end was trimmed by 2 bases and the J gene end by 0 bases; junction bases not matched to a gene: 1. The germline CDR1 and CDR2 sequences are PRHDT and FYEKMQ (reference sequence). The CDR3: CASSLRDSSYEQYF. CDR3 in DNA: TGTGCCAGCAGCTTACGGGACAGCTCCTACGAGCAGTACTTC.

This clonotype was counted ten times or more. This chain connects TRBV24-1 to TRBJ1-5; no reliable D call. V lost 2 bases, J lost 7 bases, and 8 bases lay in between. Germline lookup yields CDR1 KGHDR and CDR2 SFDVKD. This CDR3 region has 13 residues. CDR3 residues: CATSDYDEQPQHF. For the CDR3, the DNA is TGTGCCACCAGTGATTATGATGAACAGCCCCAGCATTTT.

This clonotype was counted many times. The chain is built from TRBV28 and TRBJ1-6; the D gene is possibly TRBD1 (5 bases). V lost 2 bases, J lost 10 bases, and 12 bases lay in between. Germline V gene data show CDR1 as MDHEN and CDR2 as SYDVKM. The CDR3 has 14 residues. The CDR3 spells CASSLAGARSPLHF. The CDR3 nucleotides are TGTGCCAGCAGTTTAGCTGGGGCCCGCTCACCCCTCCACTTT.

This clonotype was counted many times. The CDR3 DNA is TGTGCCAGCAGCGTGGTCGGGGGCATGGCTAACTATGGCTACACCTTC. Translated: CASSVVGGMANYGYTF. The rearrangement joins TRBV28 to TRBJ1-2; the D gene is possibly TRBD1 (6 bases). The V end was cut by 6 bases, the J end by 0 bases, with 17 bases between. The germline gives CDR1 MDHEN, CDR2 SYDVKM. CDR3 length equals 16 residues.

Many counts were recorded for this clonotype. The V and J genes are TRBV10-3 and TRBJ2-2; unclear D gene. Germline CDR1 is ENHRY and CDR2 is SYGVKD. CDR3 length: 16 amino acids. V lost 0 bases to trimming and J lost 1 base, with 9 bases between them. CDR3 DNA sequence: TGTGCCATCAGTGAGTCGGCGCTAGGGAACACCGGGGAGCTGTTTTTT. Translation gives CAISESALGNTGELFF.

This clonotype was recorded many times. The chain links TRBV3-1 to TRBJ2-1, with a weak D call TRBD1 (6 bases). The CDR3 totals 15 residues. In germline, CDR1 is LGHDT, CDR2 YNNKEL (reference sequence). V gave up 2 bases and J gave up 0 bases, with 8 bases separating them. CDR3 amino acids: CASSQTGRSYNEQFF. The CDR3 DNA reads TGTGCCAGCAGCCAAACAGGGCGCTCCTACAATGAGCAGTTCTTC.

CDR3 sequence reads: CASSHGTSGGSNEQFF. CDR3 nucleotide sequence: TGTGCCAGCAGCCACGGGACTAGCGGGGGTTCTAATGAGCAGTTCTTC. The rearrangement joins TRBV4-2 to TRBJ2-1; TRBD2 aligns across 14 bases. CDR1 LGHNA and CDR2 YNFKEQ come from the germline V gene. CDR3 size: 16 residues. V shed 3 bases and J 7 bases; nucleotides not matched to a gene: 5.

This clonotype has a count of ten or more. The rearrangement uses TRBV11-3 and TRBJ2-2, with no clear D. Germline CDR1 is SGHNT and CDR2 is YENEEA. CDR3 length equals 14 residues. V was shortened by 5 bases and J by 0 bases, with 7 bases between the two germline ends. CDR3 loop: CASSLDPNTGELFF. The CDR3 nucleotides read TGTGCCAGCAGCCTGGACCCGAACACCGGGGAGCTGTTTTTT.

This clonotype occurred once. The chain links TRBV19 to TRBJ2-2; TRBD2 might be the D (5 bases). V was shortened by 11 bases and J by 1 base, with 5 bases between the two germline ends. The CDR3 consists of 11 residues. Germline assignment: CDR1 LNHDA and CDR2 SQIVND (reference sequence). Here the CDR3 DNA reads TGTGCCCGGGGGAACACCGGGGAGCTGTTTTTT. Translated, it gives CARGNTGELFF. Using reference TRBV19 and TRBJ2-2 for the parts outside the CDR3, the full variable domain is DGGITQSPKYLFRKEGQNVTLSCEQNLNHDAMYWYRQDPGQGLRLIYYSQIVNDFQKGDIAEGYSVSREKKESFPLTVTSAQKNPTAFYLCARGNTGELFFGEGSRLTVL.

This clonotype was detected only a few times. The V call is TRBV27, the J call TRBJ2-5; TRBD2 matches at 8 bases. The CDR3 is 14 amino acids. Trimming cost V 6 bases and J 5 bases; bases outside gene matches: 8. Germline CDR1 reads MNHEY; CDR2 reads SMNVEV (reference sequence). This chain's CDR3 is CASSSGLAWETQYF. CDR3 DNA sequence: TGTGCCAGCAGCTCCGGACTAGCTTGGGAGACCCAGTACTTC.

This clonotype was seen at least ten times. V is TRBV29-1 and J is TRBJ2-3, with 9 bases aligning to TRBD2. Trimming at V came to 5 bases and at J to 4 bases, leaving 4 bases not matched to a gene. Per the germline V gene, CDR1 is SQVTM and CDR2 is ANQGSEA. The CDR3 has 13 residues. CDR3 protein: CSVRAGGPDTQYF. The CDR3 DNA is TGCAGCGTTCGAGCGGGGGGCCCAGATACGCAGTATTTT.

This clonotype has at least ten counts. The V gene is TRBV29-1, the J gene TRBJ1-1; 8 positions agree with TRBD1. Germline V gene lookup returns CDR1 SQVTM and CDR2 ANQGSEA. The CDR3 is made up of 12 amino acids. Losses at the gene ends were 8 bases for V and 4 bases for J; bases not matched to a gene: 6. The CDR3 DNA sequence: TGCAGCATCTGGACAGGGACCACTGAAGCTTTCTTT. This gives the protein CSIWTGTTEAFF.